The 4 T cell receptor beta chains below were found in one sample sequenced in a study of blood T cells in healthy people across ages. Alongside a J-beta primer mix, a sample-barcoded 5' primer served in a second PCR lasting about 7 to 12 cycles. TCRdb re-called the 5' RACE reads through MiXCR, storing one row per CDR3 protein. The data contain roughly 1,500,000 distinct CDR3 sequences, about 32% of them singletons. The specimen was blood. Receptors originate from a woman in her 30s in good health.

As regards this clonotype: The junction shows a germline mismatch at one end, possibly a read error. The chain carries TRBV20-1 and TRBJ2-7, with 8 bases fitting TRBD1. The V gene's germline CDR1 is DFQATT and CDR2 SNEGSKA (reference sequence). CDR3 length equals 14 residues. Written as DNA, the CDR3 is TGCAGTGCCAGAGGACAGGGCCCTCCCTACGAGCAGTACTTC. It encodes CSARGQGPPYEQYF.

This clonotype was observed a handful of times. The J gene is TRBJ2-2, the V gene TRBV9; perhaps TRBD2 as D (5 bases). V shed 5 bases and J shed 0 bases, with 14 bases lying between them. CDR3 size: 16 residues. Germline V gene sequence: CDR1 SGDLS, CDR2 YYNGEE. The CDR3 DNA sequence: TGTGCCAGCAGTCAGTACTGGACTTCGAACACCGGGGAGCTGTTTTTT. Translation gives CASSQYWTSNTGELFF.

This clonotype was seen repeatedly, ten times or more. The rearrangement links TRBV10-3 to TRBJ2-6, with TRBD1 as a possible D gene (6 bases). From germline, CDR1 is ENHRY and CDR2 SYGVKD. The CDR3 runs 15 residues. The germline V and J ends were trimmed by 9 bases and 0 bases, with 12 bases remaining between them. The DNA of the CDR3 is TGTGCCATGCGGACAGTTACCTCTGGGGCCAACGTCCTGACTTTC. It yields the protein CAMRTVTSGANVLTF.

The J gene is TRBJ1-1, the V gene TRBV9; D possibly corresponds to TRBD1 (5 bases). Trimming removed 2 bases at V and 0 bases at J, with 11 bases between. This CDR3 has 15 amino acids. Per germline, CDR1 SGDLS and CDR2 YYNGEE. Here the CDR3 reads CASSVEGQLNTEAFF. CDR3 bases: TGTGCCAGCAGCGTTGAGGGGCAGTTGAACACTGAAGCTTTCTTT.